This TCR beta chain comes out of a study of T cells in Graves' hyperthyroidism and ophthalmopathy. Points on this clonotype: Its antigen is undetermined.

Uncontrolled infection, other autoimmune disease, pregnancy and lactation each barred patients from inclusion. The CDR3 has 13 residues. In germline, CDR1 is MNHNS, CDR2 SASEGT. V lost 6 bases and J lost 3, with 11 bases in between. Study conclusions and caveats: Prediction of ophthalmopathy progression came a median roughly 6.6 months pre-onset. Most expanded thyroid clonotypes above 0.001 recurred in blood.

The investigators amplified TCR beta CDR3 regions from RNA transcripts. HTBI primers were employed in a first-round RT-PCR of the TCR CDR3. TCRdb itself ran the multiplex PCR reads through MiXCR, one entry per CDR3 protein. The table includes over 450,000 distinct CDR3 sequences, approximately 15% detected once. Sequenced material: blood. This TCR derives from a woman younger than 35 with Graves' hyperthyroidism. This chain links TRBV6-1 with TRBJ1-1; a weak D match, TRBD1 (6 bases). This CDR3 reads CASRSGDDTEAFF. The CDR3 DNA reads TGTGCCAGCAGATCAGGGGACGACACTGAAGCTTTCTTT.